Reported below is one T cell receptor (beta chain). The data were obtained in a study of OX40 agonist ivuxolimab in advanced cancers. TCRdb keeps only in-frame clones here, not all; method: immunoSEQ multiplex PCR. The table lists about 77,000 clones, around four fifths of them singletons. Per the germline V gene, CDR1 is SGDLS and CDR2 is YYNGEE. With 0 bases clipped from V and 5 bases from J, the junction kept 5 bases outside the gene matches. There are 16 residues in the CDR3. Blood samples were obtained at baseline, cycle 4 day 1, and cycle 7 day 1. The chain uses TRBV9 and TRBJ2-7; 13 bases agree with TRBD2. The sequence came from an adult with an advanced solid tumor such as melanoma, head and neck, liver or kidney cancer. The sequenced sample was CD4+ or CD8+ T cells sorted from blood, obtained in a trial of the OX40 agonist ivuxolimab. The CDR3 loop reads CASSVAPGLAGNEQYF. CDR3 DNA: TGTGCCAGCAGCGTAGCTCCGGGACTAGCGGGGAACGAGCAGTACTTC.